These T cell receptor beta chains were read from a single sample in a study of T cells in Graves' hyperthyroidism and ophthalmopathy. TCRdb re-analysed the multiplex PCR reads in MiXCR, keeping a single row per CDR3 protein. The sample shows 750,000 to 900,000 distinct CDR3 sequences, 38% of them seen only once. Sequences were obtained from blood. These receptors came from a man younger than 30 with Graves' hyperthyroidism. The CDR3 runs from the conserved cysteine through the conserved F or W. A D gene is named only where the DNA matches it firmly. Clone size, where shown, is once, few, many, or a class for clones that have expanded.

V gene: TRBV2
clone size: NA
J gene: TRBJ2-6
D gene: NA
CDR3 protein: CASSEEPNTGANVLTF
CDR3 DNA: TGTGCCAGCAGCGAAGAGCCGAACACCGGGGCCAACGTCCTGACTTTC

V gene: TRBV29-1
clone size: many
J gene: TRBJ1-1
D gene: NA
CDR3 protein: CSSKDTEAFF
CDR3 DNA: TGCAGCTCGAAGGACACCGAAGCTTTCTTT

V gene: TRBV12-3/TRBV12-4
clone size: few
J gene: TRBJ2-7
D gene: NA
CDR3 protein: CASRLGGNYEQYF
CDR3 DNA: TGTGCCAGCAGATTGGGTGGGAACTACGAGCAGTACTTC

V gene: TRBV4-1
clone size: NA
J gene: TRBJ2-2
D gene: NA
CDR3 protein: CASSLAILNTGELFF
CDR3 DNA: TGCGCCAGCAGCCTAGCTATACTGAACACCGGGGAGCTGTTTTTT

V gene: TRBV7-9
clone size: NA
J gene: TRBJ1-4
D gene: NA
CDR3 protein: CASSRGTDSVNEKLFF
CDR3 DNA: TGCGCCAGCAGCCGAGGGACCGACAGTGTTAATGAAAAACTGTTTTTT

V gene: TRBV7-9
clone size: NA
J gene: TRBJ2-5
D gene: TRBD1
CDR3 protein: CASSPGTGEAGETQYF
CDR3 DNA: TGTGCCAGTAGTCCTGGGACAGGGGAGGCAGGAGAGACCCAGTACTTC

V gene: TRBV7-9
clone size: NA
J gene: TRBJ2-5
D gene: TRBD1
CDR3 protein: CASSSPDRDSGTQYF
CDR3 DNA: TGTGCCAGCAGCTCCCCCGACAGGGATTCAGGGACCCAGTACTTC

V gene: TRBV7-9
clone size: few
J gene: TRBJ1-1
D gene: NA
CDR3 protein: CASSLGAGGRLTEAFF
CDR3 DNA: TGTGCCAGCAGCTTAGGTGCTGGGGGGAGACTCACTGAAGCTTTCTTT

V gene: TRBV2
clone size: NA
J gene: TRBJ2-6
D gene: NA
CDR3 protein: CASSLKGGGGANVLTF
CDR3 DNA: TGTGCCAGCAGTTTGAAAGGGGGTGGTGGGGCCAACGTCCTGACTTTC

V gene: TRBV19
clone size: many
J gene: TRBJ1-1
D gene: TRBD1
CDR3 protein: CASSNSTGGTEAFF
CDR3 DNA: TGTGCCAGTAGTAACTCAACAGGGGGCACTGAAGCTTTCTTT

V gene: TRBV6-6
clone size: NA
J gene: TRBJ2-5
D gene: NA
CDR3 protein: CASSDKHRPETQYF
CDR3 DNA: TGTGCCAGCAGCGACAAGCACCGGCCAGAGACCCAGTACTTC

V gene: TRBV25-1
clone size: many
J gene: TRBJ1-1
D gene: NA
CDR3 protein: CASSVYTEAFF
CDR3 DNA: TGTGCCAGCAGTGTGTACACTGAAGCTTTCTTT

V gene: TRBV5-1
clone size: NA
J gene: TRBJ2-7
D gene: TRBD2
CDR3 protein: CASSSTSGPAYEQYF
CDR3 DNA: TGCGCCAGCAGCTCTACTAGCGGGCCCGCCTACGAGCAGTACTTC

V gene: TRBV11-2
clone size: few
J gene: TRBJ2-7
D gene: TRBD2
CDR3 protein: CASSFLVVGTSLSYEQYF
CDR3 DNA: TGTGCCAGCAGCTTTCTGGTGGTAGGGACTAGCCTCTCCTACGAGCAGTACTTC

V gene: TRBV4-2
clone size: NA
J gene: TRBJ2-7
D gene: TRBD1
CDR3 protein: CASSHDEGQSYEQYF
CDR3 DNA: TGTGCCAGCAGCCATGATGAGGGACAGTCCTACGAGCAGTACTTC

V gene: TRBV15
clone size: NA
J gene: TRBJ2-7
D gene: TRBD1
CDR3 protein: CATSRTGGNEQYF
CDR3 DNA: TGTGCCACCAGCAGAACAGGGGGAAACGAGCAGTACTTC

V gene: TRBV2
clone size: few
J gene: TRBJ1-1
D gene: NA
CDR3 protein: CASITPGDRRTGKAFF
CDR3 DNA: TGTGCCAGCATCACCCCTGGGGATCGACGAACAGGGAAAGCTTTCTTT

V gene: TRBV5-1
clone size: NA
J gene: TRBJ2-7
D gene: TRBD2
CDR3 protein: CASSTGTRGLEQYF
CDR3 DNA: TGCGCCAGCAGCACCGGGACTAGAGGGCTCGAGCAGTACTTC

V gene: TRBV4-1
clone size: NA
J gene: TRBJ1-2
D gene: NA
CDR3 protein: CASGPTAANYGYTF
CDR3 DNA: TGCGCCAGCGGCCCGACAGCAGCTAACTATGGCTACACCTTC

V gene: TRBV5-6
clone size: NA
J gene: TRBJ1-1
D gene: NA
CDR3 protein: CASNLGMIGTEAFF
CDR3 DNA: TGTGCCAGCAACTTAGGGATGATCGGCACTGAAGCTTTCTTT

V gene: TRBV6-6
clone size: NA
J gene: TRBJ1-1
D gene: NA
CDR3 protein: CASTRARAGTMNTEASF
CDR3 DNA: TGTGCCAGCACCCGAGCCCGGGCGGGGACCATGAACACTGAAGCTTCCTTT

V gene: TRBV7-6
clone size: many
J gene: TRBJ2-5
D gene: TRBD1
CDR3 protein: CASSPTGETETQYF
CDR3 DNA: TGTGCCAGCAGCCCGACAGGGGAGACGGAGACCCAGTACTTC

V gene: TRBV12-3/TRBV12-4
clone size: few
J gene: TRBJ1-1
D gene: NA
CDR3 protein: CASSQEAGTTNTEAFF
CDR3 DNA: TGTGCCAGCAGCCAAGAAGCCGGGACGACGAACACTGAAGCTTTCTTT

V gene: TRBV7-2
clone size: once
J gene: TRBJ2-7
D gene: TRBD1
CDR3 protein: CASSRGTGSFQYF
CDR3 DNA: TGTGCCAGCAGCCGGGGGACAGGGTCTTTCCAGTACTTC

V gene: TRBV11-3
clone size: few
J gene: TRBJ2-7
D gene: NA
CDR3 protein: CASSLPLATYEQYF
CDR3 DNA: TGTGCCAGCAGCCTTCCGTTGGCGACCTACGAGCAGTACTTC

V gene: TRBV9
clone size: NA
J gene: TRBJ1-4
D gene: TRBD1
CDR3 protein: CASSVETGDEKLFF
CDR3 DNA: TGTGCCAGCAGCGTAGAGACAGGGGATGAAAAACTGTTTTTT

V gene: TRBV10-1
clone size: NA
J gene: TRBJ1-1
D gene: NA
CDR3 protein: CASSARSTGELEAFF
CDR3 DNA: TGCGCCAGCAGTGCGAGGAGCACCGGGGAGCTGGAAGCTTTCTTT

V gene: TRBV12-3/TRBV12-4
clone size: few
J gene: TRBJ1-3
D gene: NA
CDR3 protein: CASSPDRRVYF
CDR3 DNA: TGTGCCAGCAGTCCGGACAGACGGGTATATTTT

V gene: TRBV7-9
clone size: NA
J gene: TRBJ1-1
D gene: TRBD1
CDR3 protein: CASSSSQGAATEAFF
CDR3 DNA: TGTGCCAGCAGCTCTTCACAGGGGGCCGCCACTGAAGCTTTCTTT

V gene: TRBV15
clone size: few
J gene: TRBJ2-3
D gene: TRBD1
CDR3 protein: CATRPGQGDSDTQYF
CDR3 DNA: TGTGCCACCAGACCGGGACAGGGCGATTCAGATACGCAGTATTTT

V gene: TRBV29-1
clone size: many
J gene: TRBJ2-2
D gene: NA
CDR3 protein: CSVVAQGTGELFF
CDR3 DNA: TGCAGCGTTGTGGCACAGGGCACCGGGGAGCTGTTTTTT

V gene: TRBV7-2
clone size: NA
J gene: TRBJ1-5
D gene: NA
CDR3 protein: CASSQGRTSIQPQHF
CDR3 DNA: TGTGCCAGCAGCCAGGGGCGGACAAGCATTCAGCCCCAGCATTTT

V gene: TRBV10-3
clone size: many
J gene: TRBJ1-4
D gene: NA
CDR3 protein: CAISETGKGQLFF
CDR3 DNA: TGTGCCATCAGTGAGACAGGGAAGGGGCAACTGTTTTTT

V gene: TRBV29-1
clone size: once
J gene: TRBJ2-5
D gene: TRBD2
CDR3 protein: CSQGLAEETQYF
CDR3 DNA: TGCAGCCAAGGACTAGCGGAAGAGACCCAGTACTTC

V gene: TRBV4-1
clone size: many
J gene: TRBJ2-5
D gene: NA
CDR3 protein: CASSQGIQETQYF
CDR3 DNA: TGTGCCAGCAGTCAGGGGATCCAAGAGACCCAGTACTTC

V gene: TRBV14
clone size: NA
J gene: TRBJ1-6
D gene: NA
CDR3 protein: CASSPGEGRPNSPLHF
CDR3 DNA: TGTGCCAGCAGCCCCGGGGAGGGGCGGCCGAATTCACCCCTCCACTTT

V gene: TRBV20-1
clone size: NA
J gene: TRBJ2-7
D gene: NA
CDR3 protein: CSATTTARDYEQYF
CDR3 DNA: TGCAGTGCAACTACGACAGCGAGGGACTACGAGCAGTACTTC

V gene: TRBV12-3/TRBV12-4
clone size: NA
J gene: TRBJ1-5
D gene: NA
CDR3 protein: CASSLGQGTNQPQHF
CDR3 DNA: TGTGCCAGCAGTTTAGGGCAGGGCACGAATCAGCCCCAGCATTTT

V gene: TRBV20-1
clone size: few
J gene: TRBJ1-5
D gene: TRBD1
CDR3 protein: CSAFQGASSNQPQHF
CDR3 DNA: TGCAGTGCTTTCCAGGGGGCAAGTAGCAATCAGCCCCAGCATTTT

V gene: TRBV7-9
clone size: NA
J gene: TRBJ1-4
D gene: TRBD1
CDR3 protein: CASSWTGTYNEKLFF
CDR3 DNA: TGTGCCAGCAGCTGGACAGGGACATATAATGAAAAACTGTTTTTT

V gene: TRBV7-9
clone size: few
J gene: TRBJ1-1
D gene: NA
CDR3 protein: CASSPPGGSTEAFF
CDR3 DNA: TGTGCCAGCAGCCCACCCGGGGGGAGCACTGAAGCTTTCTTT

V gene: TRBV7-8
clone size: NA
J gene: TRBJ1-5
D gene: NA
CDR3 protein: CATRFVGESQPQHF
CDR3 DNA: TGTGCCACCCGCTTCGTTGGGGAGAGCCAGCCCCAGCATTTT

V gene: TRBV12-3/TRBV12-4
clone size: NA
J gene: TRBJ1-1
D gene: NA
CDR3 protein: CASSLSASGMNTEAFF
CDR3 DNA: TGTGCCAGCAGTTTATCAGCCTCGGGGATGAACACTGAAGCTTTCTTT

V gene: TRBV2
clone size: NA
J gene: TRBJ1-5
D gene: NA
CDR3 protein: CASSSPTSGSGETQHF
CDR3 DNA: TGTGCCAGCAGTAGCCCGACTAGCGGATCTGGGGAGACCCAGCATTTT

V gene: TRBV6-5
clone size: few
J gene: TRBJ1-1
D gene: NA
CDR3 protein: CASRRTVRTEAFF
CDR3 DNA: TGTGCCAGCAGACGGACGGTTCGGACTGAAGCTTTCTTT

V gene: TRBV7-6
clone size: few
J gene: TRBJ2-5
D gene: NA
CDR3 protein: CASSRDPTREETQYF
CDR3 DNA: TGTGCCAGCAGCCGCGACCCTACTAGGGAAGAGACCCAGTACTTC

V gene: TRBV7-2
clone size: NA
J gene: TRBJ1-5
D gene: NA
CDR3 protein: CASSQALVPGVVPQHF
CDR3 DNA: TGCGCCAGCAGCCAAGCATTGGTCCCGGGGGTAGTGCCCCAGCATTTT

V gene: TRBV24-1
clone size: many
J gene: TRBJ2-7
D gene: NA
CDR3 protein: CATSESGAADEQYF
CDR3 DNA: TGTGCCACCAGTGAGTCCGGGGCCGCTGACGAGCAGTACTTC

V gene: TRBV20-1
clone size: many
J gene: TRBJ1-2
D gene: TRBD1
CDR3 protein: CSAASRGQGAYGYTF
CDR3 DNA: TGCAGTGCTGCCTCCCGGGGACAGGGGGCTTATGGCTACACCTTC

V gene: TRBV4-1
clone size: few
J gene: TRBJ1-3
D gene: NA
CDR3 protein: CASSQENEWTIYF
CDR3 DNA: TGCGCCAGCAGCCAAGAGAACGAGTGGACCATATATTTT

V gene: TRBV19
clone size: many
J gene: TRBJ1-5
D gene: NA
CDR3 protein: CASSPSLGRRQPQHF
CDR3 DNA: TGTGCCAGTAGTCCGAGCCTGGGCAGGAGACAGCCCCAGCATTTT

V gene: TRBV5-1
clone size: NA
J gene: TRBJ2-2
D gene: NA
CDR3 protein: CASSLMGRIDTGELFF
CDR3 DNA: TGCGCCAGCAGCTTGATGGGCAGAATAGACACCGGGGAGCTGTTTTTT

V gene: TRBV27
clone size: NA
J gene: TRBJ1-1
D gene: NA
CDR3 protein: CASSLDSDYTEAFF
CDR3 DNA: TGTGCCAGCAGTTTAGATTCGGATTACACTGAAGCTTTCTTT

V gene: TRBV24-1
clone size: NA
J gene: TRBJ1-2
D gene: NA
CDR3 protein: CATSDPNTDGPWGYTF
CDR3 DNA: TGTGCCACCAGTGACCCAAACACGGACGGACCGTGGGGCTACACCTTC

V gene: TRBV6-5
clone size: NA
J gene: TRBJ2-7
D gene: NA
CDR3 protein: CASKGPGFYEQYF
CDR3 DNA: TGTGCCAGCAAAGGGCCAGGGTTCTACGAGCAGTACTTC